This entry concerns a single T cell receptor beta chain. Its antigen is still unknown. The data are from a study of CXCR3-negative and CXCR3-positive naive CD8 T cells. The overall study: Summed over all libraries, TRB reads came to approximately 140 million, with about 1.5 +/- 0.3 million per library.

Study-wide results and limits: Greater hydrophobicity was found in TRB CDR3s of CXCR3-positive naive cells than of CXCR3-negative naive cells. Diversity was high in both naive subsets and much lower in memory cells.

CDR3 length equals 14 residues. Germline-derived CDR1 and CDR2 are MNHEY and SVGEGT. 300,000 cells per CD8+ T cell subset were flow-sorted in triplicate. In preparing the TRB cDNA libraries, 5' RACE with UMI labels was used. One entry per CDR3 protein, without DNA, is what TCRdb gives after re-calling the 5' RACE reads. This table holds over 80,000 distinct CDR3 sequences. Sequencing was carried out using naive CXCR3- CD8+ T cells from blood. Noted subset: CD45RO-CCR7+CD27+CD95- naive CD8+ T cells lacking CXCR3 (TNR3-). J is TRBJ2-1 and V is TRBV6-2 or TRBV6-3; TCRdb returns TRBD1, unconfirmable since there is no DNA. The receptor's source is a human donor in good health. Some clones in this sample may be carry-over from other donors' samples. The CDR3 loop reads CASSYRGSWNEQFF.